Each of the 28 T cell receptor beta chains below was sequenced from the same sample in a study of tumor and adjacent non-tumor tissue in lung cancer. The library came from three nested PCR rounds adapted from ARM-PCR protocols. TCRdb itself ran the multiplex PCR reads through MiXCR, one entry per CDR3 protein. Of roughly 200,000 distinct CDR3 sequences listed, roughly 70% are singletons. This sample's RNA came from whole unsorted tissue. Specimen: lung tumor tissue. These receptors were collected from a man aged 60 to 69 with non-small cell lung cancer.

This clonotype was observed at least ten times. The chain uses TRBV11-3 and TRBJ2-2; D could derive from TRBD1 or TRBD2 (5 bases each). The CDR3 consists of 16 residues. Between the trimmed V and J ends, which lost 1 base and 5 bases, there was a span of 14 bases. From germline, CDR1 is SGHNT and CDR2 YENEEA. The CDR3 coding sequence is TGTGCCAGCAGCTTAGGAGGGACCACCATTACCGGGGAGCTGTTTTTT. Translating gives CASSLGGTTITGELFF.

This clonotype was observed once. Compared with germline, one end of the junction differs, possibly owing to a read error. The V and J genes are TRBV12-3 or TRBV12-4 and TRBJ2-3; a possible D gene is TRBD2 (5 bases). The CDR3 runs to 13 residues. CDR3 bases: TGTGCCAGCACCCCCGCTAGCACAGAAACGCATTATTTT. Translation: CASTPASTETHYF.

Points on this clonotype: A read error may explain this, as a much larger clone is one base away. The chain has TRBV4-1 and TRBJ1-5, with D perhaps TRBD1 (6 bases). Trimming pared 2 bases from V and 6 bases from J, leaving 14 bases between. This CDR3 region has 15 residues. Germline V lookup: CDR1 MGHRA, CDR2 YSYEKL. DNA for the CDR3: TGCGCCAGCAGCCAACGACAGGTGAATTTTCAGCCCCAGCATTTT. Amino acids: CASSQRQVNFQPQHF.

This clonotype was recorded a few times. This could be a read error, since a much larger clone is one nucleotide away. This CDR3 fails to terminate in the conserved phenylalanine or tryptophan, so it likely reflects a read error. The J gene is TRBJ2-3, the V gene TRBV11-3, with TRBD2 identical over 9 bases. The CDR3 is 15 amino acids. V dropped 5 bases and J dropped 0; count of bases not matched to a gene: 3. Per germline, CDR1 SGHNT and CDR2 YENEEA. CDR3 amino acids: CASSLSGGSTDTQYY. CDR3 in DNA: TGTGCCAGCAGCCTTAGCGGGGGCAGCACAGATACGCAGTATTAT.

Concerning this clonotype itself: A junction boundary mismatches the germline segment, possibly from a read error. V and J are TRBV20-1 and TRBJ2-5, with TRBD2 identical over 9 bases. Looked up from germline, CDR1 is DFQATT and CDR2 is SNEGSKA (reference sequence). This CDR3 spans 15 amino acids. The CDR3 sequence is CSAREAIAGAGTQNF. The CDR3 nucleotides are TGCAGTGCTAGAGAGGCGATAGCGGGAGCAGGGACCCAGAACTTC.

The sample holds many counts of this clonotype. The V gene is TRBV4-3, the J gene TRBJ1-3; tentative D call: TRBD1 (5 bases). Germline V gene sequence: CDR1 LGHNA, CDR2 YSLEER. V was trimmed by 4 bases and J by 2 bases, leaving 6 bases between them. The CDR3 contains 13 residues. CDR3 nucleotide sequence: TGCGCCAGCAGCCTAGGGGCTGGAAACACCATATATTTT. This sequence encodes CASSLGAGNTIYF.

With respect to this clonotype: At one end, the junction sequence differs from germline, possibly due to a read error. This chain links TRBV11-1 with TRBJ2-7, with 7 bases aligning to TRBD2. The CDR3 is 15 amino acids. The germline V gene encodes CDR1 SGHAT and CDR2 FQDESV (reference sequence). The CDR3 is CANSLQCGSSYEQYF. The CDR3, as DNA: TGTGCCAACAGCTTACAGTGCGGGAGCTCCTACGAGCAGTACTTC.

About this clonotype itself: This clone may be a read error of a much larger clone one base away. This chain links TRBV20-1 with TRBJ1-2; D is ambiguous. Between the trimmed V and J ends, which lost 6 bases and 6 bases, there was a span of 17 bases. Germline CDR1 reads DFQATT; CDR2 reads SNEGSKA (reference sequence). The length of the CDR3 is 13 residues. The CDR3 reads CSAFSPGSHGYTF. Here the CDR3 DNA reads TGCAGTGCGTTTAGCCCGGGGTCCCATGGCTACACCTTC.

In its sample, this clonotype was seen many times. This chain connects TRBV6-6 to TRBJ2-3; 7 bases are shared with TRBD1. Trimming removed 6 bases from V and 0 bases from J; junction bases left unmatched: 6. Germline V gene sequence: CDR1 MNHNY, CDR2 SVGAGI (reference sequence). The CDR3 extends over 15 amino acids. CDR3 loop: CASRARGQSTDTQYF. CDR3 bases: TGTGCCAGCAGAGCTCGGGGACAGAGCACAGATACGCAGTATTTT.

For this clonotype: This may arise from a read error, as a much more abundant clone is one base away. This chain connects TRBV6-5 to TRBJ2-1, with a possible D match to TRBD2 (6 bases). V was cut by 6 bases and J by 7 bases, with 19 bases left in between. The germline V gene has CDR1 MNHEY and CDR2 SVGAGI. The CDR3 length is 15 residues. The CDR3 bases are TGTGCCAGCAGCCAGAAGGGGTCAGGGAGGAATGAGCAGTTCTTC. This sequence encodes CASSQKGSGRNEQFF.

As regards this clonotype: One junction end disagrees with the germline gene, perhaps due to a read error. The V call is TRBV20-1, the J call TRBJ1-2; no clear D gene. Germline V gene data show CDR1 as DFQATT and CDR2 as SNEGSKA (reference sequence). The CDR3 is made up of 13 amino acids. In DNA form, the CDR3 reads TGCAGTGCTGCCCCAGAGACTACTGATGGCTACGCCTTC. It specifies CSAAPETTDGYAF.

This clonotype occurred many times. The rearrangement links TRBV6-5 to TRBJ2-7; 7 nucleotides match TRBD2. V dropped 0 bases and J dropped 5; count of bases not matched to a gene: 7. Germline CDR1 and CDR2: MNHEY and SVGAGI. The CDR3 is 15 amino acids. Written as DNA, the CDR3 is TGTGCCAGCAGTTACTCGTTCGGGAGGAAAGACGAGCAGTACTTC. Translated: CASSYSFGRKDEQYF.

The rearrangement joins TRBV28 to TRBJ2-2; 9 bases map to TRBD1. The germline V gene encodes CDR1 MDHEN and CDR2 SYDVKM. The CDR3 length is 16 residues. Trimming took 4 bases from V and 13 from J; bases not matched to a gene: 16. In DNA, the CDR3 is TGTGCCAGCAGTTACAGTACCGGGACAGGGACCGTGAGGCTGTTTTTT. Protein: CASSYSTGTGTVRLFF.

The chain couples TRBV20-1 to TRBJ1-1; D is perhaps TRBD1 (6 bases). V was clipped by 1 base and J by 4 bases, with 13 bases between them. The CDR3 runs to 14 residues. Germline CDR1 and CDR2: DFQATT and SNEGSKA (reference sequence). CDR3 amino acids: CSARAGATATEAFF. CDR3 DNA sequence: TGCAGTGCTAGAGCGGGGGCTACGGCCACTGAAGCTTTCTTT.

The chain couples TRBV6-5 to TRBJ2-4; a weak D match, TRBD2 (6 bases). V lost 9 bases and J lost 7, with 19 bases in between. The CDR3 has 14 residues. CDR1 is MNHEY, CDR2 SVGAGI, per germline. Here the CDR3 reads CASSLHGGLNIQYF. In nucleotides, the CDR3 is TGTGCCAGTAGCCTCCATGGGGGACTCAACATTCAGTACTTC.

Notes on this clonotype: A read error may produce the germline difference seen at one junction end. The chain joins TRBV11-2 to TRBJ1-1, with 7 bases fitting TRBD1. The CDR3 length is 15 residues. Germline values: CDR1 SGHAT, CDR2 FQNNGV. In DNA, the CDR3 is TGTGCCAGCAGCCATCTCCAGGGGGGGGACACTGATGCTTTCTTT. It codes for CASSHLQGGDTDAFF.

Comments on this clonotype: A junction end diverges from the germline sequence, so it may reflect a read error. This sequence joins TRBV7-8 and TRBJ2-3, with TRBD2 identical over 10 bases. This CDR3 has 17 amino acids. In germline, CDR1 is SGHVS, CDR2 FQNEAQ. The CDR3: CTSSLSGGAWGPDTQYF. The CDR3 nucleotides are TGTACCAGCAGCTTGAGCGGGGGGGCCTGGGGACCAGATACGCAGTATTTT. The full variable domain, rest sourced from reference TRBV7-8 and TRBJ2-3, is GAGVSQSPRYKVAKRGQDVALRCDPISGHVSLFWYQQALGQGPEFLTYFQNEAQLDKSGLPSDRFFAERPEGSVSTLKIQRTQQEDSAVYLCTSSLSGGAWGPDTQYFGPGTRLTVL.

The rearrangement uses TRBV7-2 and TRBJ2-7; D is perhaps TRBD2 (7 bases). Germline V CDR1 and CDR2: SGHTA, FQGNSA. V was trimmed by 5 bases and J by 3 bases, leaving 17 bases between them. This CDR3 contains 15 residues. The CDR3 protein is CASSTWGGGGYEQYF. The CDR3 DNA is TGTGCCAGCAGCACCTGGGGGGGAGGGGGCTACGAGCAGTACTTC.

Regarding this clonotype: A much bigger clone sits one base away, suggesting this may be a read error. This chain joins TRBV28 and TRBJ1-2; TRBD1 matches 8 bases. The V segment lost 10 bases and the J segment 4 bases; nucleotides outside the gene matches: 5. Per germline, CDR1 MDHEN and CDR2 SYDVKM. The CDR3 covers 12 residues. CDR3 residues: CATMDRAYGYTF. The CDR3, as DNA: TGTGCCACCATGGACAGGGCCTATGGCTACACCTTC.

Concerning this clonotype itself: At one end, the junction sequence differs from germline, possibly due to a read error. The gene calls are TRBV7-9 and TRBJ2-3; D not resolved. The CDR3 spans 11 residues. CDR1 and CDR2 (germline): SEHNR, FQNEAQ (reference sequence). The CDR3 reads CAGVSTDTEYF. The CDR3 DNA follows: TGTGCCGGCGTTAGCACAGATACGGAGTATTTT.

For this clonotype: At one end, the junction sequence differs from germline, possibly due to a read error. The genes are TRBV11-1 and TRBJ2-7, with 8 bases identical to TRBD1. Germline V gives CDR1 SGHAT, CDR2 FQDESV (reference sequence). The CDR3 runs to 15 residues. CDR3 DNA: TGTGTCAGCAGCCTCATGCCAGGGGGCATCGACGAGCACTACTTC. Its translation is CVSSLMPGGIDEHYF.

The rearrangement links TRBV11-3 to TRBJ2-1; D unresolved. Per germline, CDR1 SGHNT and CDR2 YENEEA. CDR3 length equals 14 residues. V lost 5 bases and J lost 7, with 15 bases in between. CDR3 amino acids: CASSIRLDVNEQFF. CDR3 sequence (DNA): TGTGCCAGCAGCATACGACTGGACGTGAATGAGCAGTTCTTC. Full variable domain (remainder filled in from reference TRBV11-3 and TRBJ2-1): EAGVVQSPRYKIIEKKQPVAFWCNPISGHNTLYWYLQNLGQGPELLIRYENEEAVDDSQLPKDRFSAERLKGVDSTLKIQPAELGDSAVYLCASSIRLDVNEQFFGPGTRLTVL.

A note on this clonotype: The junction shows a germline mismatch at one end, possibly a read error. The chain couples TRBV29-1 to TRBJ2-2; perhaps D is TRBD1 or TRBD2 (5 bases each). Germline V gives CDR1 SQVTM, CDR2 ANQGSEA. The CDR3 length is 13 residues. The CDR3 region has the DNA TGCAGCGTCGGGACCAGCGTCATCGGGGAGCTGTTATTT. Its translation: CSVGTSVIGELLF.

To note about this clonotype: One end of the junction does not line up with germline, which may come from a read error. The chain employs TRBV6-2 or TRBV6-3 and TRBJ2-1; TRBD2 matches at 9 bases. Per germline, CDR1 MNHEY and CDR2 SVGEGT. The CDR3 runs to 14 residues. The CDR3, as DNA: TGTGCCACTGTCGGGACTAGCACCTGCAATAAGCAGTTCTTC. Translating it yields CATVGTSTCNKQFF.

Details on this clonotype: A much larger clone differs from this one at a single base, so this may be a read error. The chain carries TRBV11-3 and TRBJ2-7, with D maybe TRBD1 (6 bases). Trimming removed 5 bases at V and 4 bases at J, with 18 bases between. This CDR3 spans 15 amino acids. CDR1 is SGHNT, CDR2 YENEEA, per germline. As DNA, the CDR3 is TGTGCCAGCAGCGCGGGCGACAGGAGTGAATACGAGCAGTACTTC. This translates into CASSAGDRSEYEQYF.

In this sample, this clonotype turned up once. The chain couples TRBV4-3 to TRBJ2-3, with a possible D match to TRBD2 (6 bases). Germline CDR1 is LGHNA and CDR2 is YSLEER. This CDR3 is built from 17 residues. The ends were cut back, 1 base at V and 2 bases at J, with 16 bases in the middle. This CDR3 is CASSQASSVGPTDTQYF. The CDR3 nucleotides read TGCGCCAGCAGCCAAGCTTCTAGCGTGGGGCCCACAGATACGCAGTATTTT.

In the case of this clonotype: One junction end disagrees with the germline gene, perhaps due to a read error. V and J are TRBV12-3 or TRBV12-4 and TRBJ1-4, with a tentative D call TRBD1 (6 bases). This CDR3 has 14 amino acids. CDR3 in amino acids: CASTQQGANQKLFF. The CDR3, as DNA: TGTGCCAGCACGCAACAGGGCGCTAATCAAAAACTGTTTTTT.

Concerning this clonotype: The junction does not match germline at one end; this may be a read error. The V call is TRBV11-2, the J call TRBJ2-6; the match to TRBD1 covers 8 bases. The germline V gene has CDR1 SGHAT and CDR2 FQNNGV. The CDR3 extends over 16 amino acids. The CDR3 sequence is CATSFGTGSGANVLTF. The CDR3 DNA follows: TGTGCCACCAGCTTCGGGACAGGCTCAGGGGCCAACGTCCTGACTTTC.